The T cell receptor (beta chain) under discussion was sequenced for a study of blood T cell repertoires in COVID-19. In the study overall: COVID-19 samples from acute and convalescent phases originated in the United States, Italy and Spain. In each case, the material was cDNA or gDNA derived from T cells, B-cell-depleted T cells, or PBMCs.

The CDR3 spans 14 residues. V was pared by 6 bases and J by 6 bases, with 12 bases between. The germline gives CDR1 KGHSH, CDR2 LQKENI. This clone was detected once. Original methodology: Estimation of nucleated cell counts relied on the amplification of reference gene primers. Using immunoSEQ multiplex PCR, the repertoire was profiled, and TCRdb retains in-frame clones only, with some absent. Clonal size and the V and J genes are those of that table, whereas D and trimming came from the DNA. The table has 27,000 or so clones, about 80% seen once; the top ten hold 60% to 80%. This chain uses TRBV18 with TRBJ1-6; D unresolved. This TCR was sampled from a man in his 70s with acute or convalescent COVID-19. Sequenced sample: peripheral blood. CDR3 nucleotides: TGTGCCAGCTCCAGCGAGGGTTCTAATTCACCCCTCCACTTT. The encoded protein is CASSSEGSNSPLHF. The variable domain in full, with the rest retrieved from reference TRBV18 and TRBJ1-6, is NAGVMQNPRHLVRRRGQEARLRCSPMKGHSHVYWYRQLPEEGLKFMVYLQKENIIDESGMPKERFSAEFPKEGPSILRIQQVVRGDSAAYFCASSSEGSNSPLHFGNGTRLTVT.